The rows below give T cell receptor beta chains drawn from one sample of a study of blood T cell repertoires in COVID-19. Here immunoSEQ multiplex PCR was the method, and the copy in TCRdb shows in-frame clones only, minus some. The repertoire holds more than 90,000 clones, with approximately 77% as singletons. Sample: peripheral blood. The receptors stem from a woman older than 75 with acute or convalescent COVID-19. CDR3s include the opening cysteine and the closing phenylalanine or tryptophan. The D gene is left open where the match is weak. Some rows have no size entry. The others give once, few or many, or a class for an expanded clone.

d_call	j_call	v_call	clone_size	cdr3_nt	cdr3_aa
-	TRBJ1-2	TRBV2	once	TGTGCCAGCACCATGGGGGGGGCATACTATGGCTACACCTTC	CASTMGGAYYGYTF
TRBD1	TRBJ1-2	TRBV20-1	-	TGCAGTGCTAGTGAGGGACAGAACTATGGCTACACCTTC	CSASEGQNYGYTF
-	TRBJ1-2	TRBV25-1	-	TGTGCCAGCAGTGGCCCTTCCCGAGCGGGATTCTATGGCTACACCTTC	CASSGPSRAGFYGYTF
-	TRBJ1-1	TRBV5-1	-	TGCGCCAGCAGCCCGGGGGTCGGAGCCATGAACACTGAAGCTTTCTTT	CASSPGVGAMNTEAFF
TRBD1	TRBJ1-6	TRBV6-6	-	TGTGCCAGCAGTCTTCGACAGGGTGGATATTCACCCCTCCACTTT	CASSLRQGGYSPLHF
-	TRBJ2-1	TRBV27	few	TGTGCCAGCAGTTTTATCGGGGTCACAAGCTCCTACAATGAGCAGTTCTTC	CASSFIGVTSSYNEQFF
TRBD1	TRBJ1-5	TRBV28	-	TGTGCCTCTACTACAGGGGGGAGTAGCAATCAGCCCCAGCATTTT	CASTTGGSSNQPQHF
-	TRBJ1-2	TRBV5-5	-	TGTGCCAGCAGCTTGGCGGAACAGGGTCCAAACTATGGCTACACCTTC	CASSLAEQGPNYGYTF
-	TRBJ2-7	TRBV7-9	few	TGTGCCAGCAGCTTCCGCCCCCCGGCTACTAGCCCCCCCTACGAGCAGTACTTC	CASSFRPPATSPPYEQYF
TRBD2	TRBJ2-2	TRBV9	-	TGTGCCAGCAGCGTAGGGCTAGCGGGAGTTACCGGGGAGCTGTTTTTT	CASSVGLAGVTGELFF
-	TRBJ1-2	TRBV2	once	TGTGCCAGCAGTGAGCAGGGCGGGGAGTATGGCTACACCTTC	CASSEQGGEYGYTF
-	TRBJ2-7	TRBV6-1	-	TGTGCCAGCAGTGAATTTGCTGGACAGACCTTTTACGAGCAGTACTTC	CASSEFAGQTFYEQYF
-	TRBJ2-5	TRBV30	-	TGTGCCTGGAGTGCTAGCGCCGACCCCCAGTACTTC	CAWSASADPQYF
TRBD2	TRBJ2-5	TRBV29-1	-	TGCAGCGTTGAGGGTCTAGCGGGGGGCCTTCATAGCGTGACCCAGTACTTC	CSVEGLAGGLHSVTQYF
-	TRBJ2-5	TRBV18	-	TGTGCCAGCTCACCCAGTACTAGGGAGACCCAGTACTTC	CASSPSTRETQYF
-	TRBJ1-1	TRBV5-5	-	TGTGCCAGCAGCCCTTGGGCACAGGGGAACACTGAAGCTTTCTTT	CASSPWAQGNTEAFF
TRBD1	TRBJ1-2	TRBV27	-	TGTGCCAGCAGTACCGGACAGGAAAATTACACCTTC	CASSTGQENYTF
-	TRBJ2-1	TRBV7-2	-	TGTGCCAGCAGCCGTTGGTTGATGGCGGATTCCTACAATGAGCAGTTCTTC	CASSRWLMADSYNEQFF
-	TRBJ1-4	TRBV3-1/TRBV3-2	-	TGTGCCAGCAGCCGATCGGAGGGGTCGGGTGAAAAACTGTTTTTT	CASSRSEGSGEKLFF
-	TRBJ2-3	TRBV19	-	TGTGCCAGTAGTATCCCAGGGGGCACAGATACGCAGTATTTT	CASSIPGGTDTQYF
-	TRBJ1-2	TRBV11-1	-	TGTGCCAGCAGCCCACTTGGGCAGAACTATGGCTACACCTTC	CASSPLGQNYGYTF
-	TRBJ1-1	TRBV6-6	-	TGTGCCAGCAGTATAGCACAGGGTCTGAACACTGAAGCTTTCTTT	CASSIAQGLNTEAFF
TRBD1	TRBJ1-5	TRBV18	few	TGTGCCAGCGCAAGTCGGACAGGGGTTAGCAATCAGCCCCAGCATTTT	CASASRTGVSNQPQHF
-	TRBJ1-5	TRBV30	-	TGTGCCTGGAGTGGACAGAGCAATCAGCCCCAGCATTTT	CAWSGQSNQPQHF
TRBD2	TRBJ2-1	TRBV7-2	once	TGTGCCAGCGGACTAGCGGGAGTTCGGTACAATGAGCAGTTCTTC	CASGLAGVRYNEQFF
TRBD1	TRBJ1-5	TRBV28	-	TGTGCCAGCAGTTCCCCCGCAGACAGGGACAATCAGCCCCAGCATTTT	CASSSPADRDNQPQHF
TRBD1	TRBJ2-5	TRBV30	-	TGTGCCTGGAGTGTTGGGGCAGGGGGTGGGGAGACCCAGTACTTC	CAWSVGAGGGETQYF
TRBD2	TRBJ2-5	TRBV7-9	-	TGTGCCAGCACCCGTAGCGGGAGAAGAGAAGAGACCCAGTACTTC	CASTRSGRREETQYF
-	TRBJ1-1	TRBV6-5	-	TGTGCCAGCAGTTACTTAATGGCGGTGAACGCTGAAGCTTTCTTT	CASSYLMAVNAEAFF
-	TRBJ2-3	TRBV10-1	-	TGCGCCAGCAATGGGAGGCCCACAGATACGCAGTATTTT	CASNGRPTDTQYF
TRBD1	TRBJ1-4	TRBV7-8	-	TGTGCCAGCAGCTCTCAGGGGGCGAAAAAACTGTTTTTT	CASSSQGAKKLFF
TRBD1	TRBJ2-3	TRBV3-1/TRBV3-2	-	TGTGCCAGCAGCCAGGCCGGGACAGGGCGGCCAGATACGCAGTATTTT	CASSQAGTGRPDTQYF
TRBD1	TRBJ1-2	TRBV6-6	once	TGTGCCAGCAGTCCTCAGGGACAGAACTATGGCTACACCTTC	CASSPQGQNYGYTF
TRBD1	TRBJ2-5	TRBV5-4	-	TGTGCCAGCAGCTTGCAGGGGGTGGGAGAGACCCAGTACTTC	CASSLQGVGETQYF
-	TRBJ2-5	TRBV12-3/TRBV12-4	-	TGTGCCAGCAGTTACGACAGGAGGGAGACCCAGTACTTC	CASSYDRRETQYF
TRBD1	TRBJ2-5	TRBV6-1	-	TGTGCCAGCAGTGAGAGACCAAGGACAGGCGGGGAGACCCAGTACTTC	CASSERPRTGGETQYF
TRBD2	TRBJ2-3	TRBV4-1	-	TGCGCCAGCAGCCAAGATTCTGGCCTAGCGGGAGTCGGTAATACGCAGTATTTT	CASSQDSGLAGVGNTQYF
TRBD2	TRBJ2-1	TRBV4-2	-	TGTGCCAGCAGCCAAAATCCTAGCGGTCCCTACAATGAGCAGTTCTTC	CASSQNPSGPYNEQFF
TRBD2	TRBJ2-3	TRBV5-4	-	TGTGCCAGCAGCTTAGAGACTAGCGGGGGGTCCAACACAGATACGCAGTATTTT	CASSLETSGGSNTDTQYF
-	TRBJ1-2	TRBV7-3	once	TGTGCCAGCAGCCTGTACAGGGAAAGTGGCTACACCTTC	CASSLYRESGYTF
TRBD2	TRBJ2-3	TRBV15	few	TGTGCCACCAGCAGGCCTCCGGGACTAGTAAACGATACGCAGTATTTT	CATSRPPGLVNDTQYF
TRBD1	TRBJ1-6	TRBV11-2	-	TGTGCCAGCAGCGCAACGACAGGGGATAATTCACCCCTCCACTTT	CASSATTGDNSPLHF
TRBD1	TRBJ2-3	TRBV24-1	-	TGTGCCACCAGTGACTCTGACAGGGGTGACACAGATACGCAGTATTTT	CATSDSDRGDTDTQYF
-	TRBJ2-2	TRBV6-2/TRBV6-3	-	TGTGCCAGCAGTCTGCAACCCGGGACAAATTCCGGGGACGGGGAGCTGTTTTTT	CASSLQPGTNSGDGELFF
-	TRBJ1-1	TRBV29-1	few	TGCAGCGTTGAGGTGGAGGAGGGAGGGGTACAAGCTTTCTTT	CSVEVEEGGVQAFF
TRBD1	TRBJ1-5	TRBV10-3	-	TGTGCCATCACTGACAGGGAAAGTCAGCCCCAGCATTTT	CAITDRESQPQHF
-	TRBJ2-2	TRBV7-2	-	TGTGCCAGCAGCTTTCAGGGTCCTACCGGGGAGCTGTTTTTT	CASSFQGPTGELFF